This TCR beta chain was retrieved from a study of blood T cell repertoires in COVID-19. Study as a whole: Whether acute or convalescent, the COVID-19 samples came from the United States, Italy and Spain. PBMCs, B-cell-depleted T cells, or T cells were the source of the cDNA or gDNA that made up the material.

Original methodology: By means of reference gene primer amplification, nucleated cell counts were estimated. Here immunoSEQ multiplex PCR was the method, and the copy in TCRdb shows in-frame clones only, minus some. V and J calls and clone size are given by that table; D and trimming were obtained from the DNA. The table has roughly 120,000 clones, over 60% seen once. The CDR3 length is 14 residues. Germline V gene sequence: CDR1 LNHDA, CDR2 SQIVND (reference sequence). J lost 4 bases, V lost 2 bases, and 3 bases had no gene match. Input material: peripheral blood. The receptor comes from a human donor in a cohort sampled during active COVID-19. The chain links TRBV19 to TRBJ2-7; 9 bases agree with TRBD2. CDR3 sequence (DNA): TGTGCCAGTAGTATAATAGCGGGAGATTACGAGCAGTACTTC. Its protein is CASSIIAGDYEQYF.